This paragraph reports one T cell receptor (beta chain). TCRdb's table, derived via immunoSEQ multiplex PCR, lists solely in-frame clones and lacks some. This sample has fewer than 100,000 clones, with just over 90% found just once. The data originate from a study of PD-1 blockade in classical Hodgkin lymphoma. As for time point: cycle 4 day 1 (C4D1), after six to seven weeks of nivolumab. All patients relapsed after autologous stem cell transplantation, and brentuximab vedotin exposure varied. Trimming removed 3 bases at V and 6 bases at J, with 18 bases between. Germline CDR1 reads SGHNT; CDR2 reads YYREEE (reference sequence). This CDR3 has 15 residues.

The receptor's source is a human donor with classical Hodgkin lymphoma. The chain links TRBV5-4 to TRBJ2-5; tentatively, D is TRBD1 (6 bases). Sequencing used peripheral blood mononuclear cells (PBMCs), obtained before the fourth cycle of nivolumab. The CDR3 here is CASSSYREFVKTQYF. DNA of the CDR3: TGTGCCAGCAGCTCGTACAGGGAATTTGTGAAGACCCAGTACTTC.